Listed here are 10 T cell receptor beta chains from one sample, sequenced in a study of cytomegalovirus exposure and HLA in healthy donors. TCRdb's copy holds only in-frame clones and misses some; the assay was immunoSEQ multiplex PCR. The table has some 320,000 clones, 87% seen once; the top ten hold roughly 1.1%. Source material: PBMCs. The receptors derive from a woman in her twenties or thirties in good health and CMV-seropositive.

The chain uses TRBV18 and TRBJ1-1; D is unresolved. This CDR3 has 15 residues. V was trimmed by 4 bases and J by 1 base, leaving 13 bases between them. Germline loops: CDR1 KGHSH, CDR2 LQKENI. For the CDR3, the DNA is TGTGCCAGCTCACGTGACTACGCCCAGAACACTGAAGCTTTCTTT. This codes for CASSRDYAQNTEAFF. Complete variable domain (other parts from reference TRBV18 and TRBJ1-1): NAGVMQNPRHLVRRRGQEARLRCSPMKGHSHVYWYRQLPEEGLKFMVYLQKENIIDESGMPKERFSAEFPKEGPSILRIQQVVRGDSAAYFCASSRDYAQNTEAFFGQGTRLTVV.

The table lists this clone with a few counts. The chain links TRBV29-1 to TRBJ2-1; 9 bases agree with TRBD1. There are 11 residues in the CDR3. V dropped 4 bases and J dropped 10; count of bases not matched to a gene: 2. Germline V gives CDR1 SQVTM, CDR2 ANQGSEA. DNA of the CDR3: TGCAGCGTTGGACAGGGGGAGGAGCAGTTCTTC. Amino acids: CSVGQGEEQFF.

The genes are TRBV9 and TRBJ2-7; the match to TRBD1 covers 9 bases. The junction had 11 bases not matched to a gene; V was cut back by 4 bases and J by 6 bases. This CDR3 comprises 15 residues. Germline CDR1 reads SGDLS; CDR2 reads YYNGEE. Written as DNA, the CDR3 is TGTGCCAGCAGCAAAAGGCCGGGACAGGGCGTCGAGCAGTACTTC. It codes for CASSKRPGQGVEQYF.

The chain combines TRBV7-6 with TRBJ2-3, with D possibly being TRBD2 (5 bases). Germline V gene sequence: CDR1 SGHVS, CDR2 FNYEAQ. The CDR3 extends over 16 amino acids. With 3 bases removed from V and 7 bases from J, the gap between germline ends came to 20 bases. For the CDR3, the DNA is TGTGCCAGCAGCTTCCTCGGAGGCAGTGGCGGAAATACGCAGTATTTT. This codes for CASSFLGGSGGNTQYF.

The chain has TRBV6-4 and TRBJ1-2; possible D gene TRBD1, 5 bases. With 10 bases removed from V and 2 bases from J, the gap between germline ends came to 20 bases. CDR1 MRHNA and CDR2 SNTAGT come from the germline V gene. This CDR3 contains 15 residues. The CDR3 is CATPRGPPKNYGYTF. The CDR3 DNA reads TGTGCCACCCCTAGGGGACCCCCGAAAAACTATGGCTACACCTTC.

The V and J genes are TRBV30 and TRBJ1-5; D is ambiguous. The CDR3 spans 13 residues. Germline CDR1 and CDR2: GTSNPN and SVGIG (reference sequence). Trimming stripped 0 bases from V and 4 bases from J, with 7 bases between. CDR3: CAWSVDGNQPQHF. CDR3 sequence (DNA): TGTGCCTGGAGTGTAGACGGGAATCAGCCCCAGCATTTT.

The chain carries TRBV15 and TRBJ2-7; TRBD1 aligns across 9 bases. From germline, CDR1 is LNHNV and CDR2 YYDKDF (reference sequence). Trimming took 8 bases from V and 7 from J; bases not matched to a gene: 15. The CDR3 loop spans 15 amino acids. DNA for the CDR3: TGTGCCACCTCCCCACGCCGGACAGGGGTGGAGGAGCAGTACTTC. Its translation is CATSPRRTGVEEQYF.

The chain links TRBV27 to TRBJ2-5; a weak D match, TRBD2 (5 bases). Trimming removed 2 bases at V and 1 base at J, with 11 bases between. Germline values: CDR1 MNHEY, CDR2 SMNVEV (reference sequence). This CDR3 comprises 15 residues. CDR3 in DNA: TGTGCCAGCAGTTTAAAGAGGAGGATCCAAGAGACCCAGTACTTC. It yields the protein CASSLKRRIQETQYF.

The rearrangement uses TRBV27 and TRBJ2-7, with 12 nucleotides matching TRBD1. Germline CDR1 is MNHEY and CDR2 is SMNVEV (reference sequence). J gave up 7 bases and V 4 bases, and 11 bases lay outside the gene matches. The CDR3 covers 16 residues. CDR3 nucleotide sequence: TGTGCCAGCAGTTCCCGCAGGGGGGACAGGGGGCTAGAGCAGTACTTC. Protein product: CASSSRRGDRGLEQYF.

The chain carries TRBV9 and TRBJ1-2, with 7 nucleotides matching TRBD1. Germline CDR1 and CDR2: SGDLS and YYNGEE. The CDR3 runs to 15 residues. Trimming removed 0 bases from V and 4 bases from J; junction bases left unmatched: 6. Here the CDR3 DNA reads TGTGCCAGCAGCGTAGTTCAGGGGGGTGGCTATGGCTACACCTTC. Its translation: CASSVVQGGGYGYTF.